Detailed here is one TCR beta chain. The antigen is undetermined. This entry comes from a study of T cells in Graves' hyperthyroidism and ophthalmopathy. The study's findings and limits: Ophthalmopathy, which appeared later, was predicted by the model a median 6.5 months before onset. Blood also showed most of the thyroid clonotypes that were expanded above 0.001.

Amplified TCR beta CDR3 regions came from RNA transcripts. First-round RT-PCR of the TCR CDR3 relied on the HTBI primer set. TCRdb re-called the multiplex PCR reads with MiXCR, one entry per CDR3 protein. The table records about 320,000 distinct CDR3 sequences, over 15% of them present only once. Trimming shortened V by 6 bases and J by 8 bases, and 11 bases separated the two germline ends. The CDR3 has 12 residues. Germline-derived CDR1 and CDR2 are LNHDA and SQIVND (reference sequence). The chain couples TRBV19 to TRBJ2-1; maybe TRBD1 (6 bases). This sequence originates from a man aged 30 to 45 with Graves' hyperthyroidism. The material sequenced was blood. The DNA for the CDR3 is TGTGCCAGTAGCCACCAGGGGTATGAGCAGTTCTTC. Its translation: CASSHQGYEQFF.